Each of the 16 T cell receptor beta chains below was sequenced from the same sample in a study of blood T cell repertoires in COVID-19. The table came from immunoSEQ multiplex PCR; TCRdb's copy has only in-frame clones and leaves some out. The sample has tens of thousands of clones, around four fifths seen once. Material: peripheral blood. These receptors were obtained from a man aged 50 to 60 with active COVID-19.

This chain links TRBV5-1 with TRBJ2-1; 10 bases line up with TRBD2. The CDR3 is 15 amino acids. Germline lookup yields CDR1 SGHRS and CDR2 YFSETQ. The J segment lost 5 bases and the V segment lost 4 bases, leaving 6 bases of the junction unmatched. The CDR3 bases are TGCGCCAGCAGCGTCGGACTAGCGGAAAACAATGAGCAGTTCTTC. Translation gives CASSVGLAENNEQFF.

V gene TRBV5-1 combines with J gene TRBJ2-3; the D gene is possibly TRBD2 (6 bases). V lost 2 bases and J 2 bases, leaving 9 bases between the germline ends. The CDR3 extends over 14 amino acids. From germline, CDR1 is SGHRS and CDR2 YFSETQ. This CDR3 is CASSFREPTDTQYF. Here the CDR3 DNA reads TGCGCCAGCAGCTTCCGGGAGCCCACAGATACGCAGTATTTT.

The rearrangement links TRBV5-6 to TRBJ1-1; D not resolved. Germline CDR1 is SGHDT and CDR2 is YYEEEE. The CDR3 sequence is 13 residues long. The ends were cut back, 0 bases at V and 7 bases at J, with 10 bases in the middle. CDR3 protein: CASSLAMAIEAFF. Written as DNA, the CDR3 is TGTGCCAGCAGCTTGGCCATGGCAATTGAAGCTTTCTTT.

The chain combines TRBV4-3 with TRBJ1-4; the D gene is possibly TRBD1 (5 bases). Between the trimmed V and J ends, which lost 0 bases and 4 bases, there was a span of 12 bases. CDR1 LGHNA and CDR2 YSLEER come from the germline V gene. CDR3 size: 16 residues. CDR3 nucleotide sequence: TGCGCCAGCAGCCAAGATCGTGCAGACAGTAATGAAAAACTGTTTTTT. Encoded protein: CASSQDRADSNEKLFF.

The CDR3 spells CATSAADRTNEQFF. The CDR3 nucleotides read TGTGCCACCAGTGCCGCCGACAGGACCAATGAGCAGTTCTTC. V and J are TRBV24-1 and TRBJ2-1; maybe TRBD1 (6 bases). V lost 5 bases and J 6 bases, leaving 13 bases between the germline ends. CDR3 length equals 14 residues. The germline V gene has CDR1 KGHDR and CDR2 SFDVKD.

CDR3 sequence: CASSPRGADNSPLHF. CDR3 in DNA: TGTGCCAGCAGCCCGCGGGGCGCAGATAATTCACCCCTCCACTTT. The chain couples TRBV7-9 to TRBJ1-6; perhaps TRBD1 as D (5 bases). The CDR3 contains 15 residues. Germline CDR1 and CDR2: SEHNR and FQNEAQ (reference sequence). The ends were cut back, 5 bases at V and 5 bases at J, with 13 bases in the middle. Based on the CDR3 plus reference TRBV7-9 and TRBJ1-6, the full variable domain is DTGVSQNPRHKITKRGQNVTFRCDPISEHNRLYWYRQTLGQGPEFLTYFQNEAQLEKSRLLSDRFSAERPKGSFSTLEIQRTEQGDSAMYLCASSPRGADNSPLHFGNGTRLTVT.

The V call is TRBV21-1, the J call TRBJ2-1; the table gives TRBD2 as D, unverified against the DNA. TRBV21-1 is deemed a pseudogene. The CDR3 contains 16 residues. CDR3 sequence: CASSNFGLAGDNEQFF. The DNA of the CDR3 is TGTGCCAGCAGCAATTTCGGACTAGCGGGGGACAATGAGCAGTTCTTC.

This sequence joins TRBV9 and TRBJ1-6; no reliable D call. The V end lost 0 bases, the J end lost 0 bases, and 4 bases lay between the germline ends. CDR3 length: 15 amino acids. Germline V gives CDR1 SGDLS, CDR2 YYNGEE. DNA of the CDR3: TGTGCCAGCAGCGTAGAGAGCTCCTATAATTCACCCCTCCACTTT. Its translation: CASSVESSYNSPLHF.

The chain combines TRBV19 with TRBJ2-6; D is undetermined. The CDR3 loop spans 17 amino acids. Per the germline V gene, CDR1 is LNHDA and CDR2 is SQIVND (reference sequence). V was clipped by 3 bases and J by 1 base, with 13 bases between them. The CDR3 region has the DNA TGTGCCAGTAGTATCTTACCGAAGCGTTCTGGGGCCAACGTCCTGACTTTC. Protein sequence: CASSILPKRSGANVLTF.

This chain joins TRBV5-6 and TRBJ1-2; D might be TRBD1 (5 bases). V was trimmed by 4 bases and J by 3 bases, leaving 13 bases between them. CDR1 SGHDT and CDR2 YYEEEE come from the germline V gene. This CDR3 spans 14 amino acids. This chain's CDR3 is CASSDRQGDYGYTF. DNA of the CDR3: TGTGCCAGCAGCGACCGGCAGGGCGACTATGGCTACACCTTC.

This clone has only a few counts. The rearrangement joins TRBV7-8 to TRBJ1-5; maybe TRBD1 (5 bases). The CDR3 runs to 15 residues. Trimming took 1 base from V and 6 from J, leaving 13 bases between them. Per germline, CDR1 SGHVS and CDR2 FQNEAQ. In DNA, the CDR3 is TGTGCCAGCAGCTTAGGGGCCACAGGCGGTCAGCCCCAGCATTTT. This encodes CASSLGATGGQPQHF.

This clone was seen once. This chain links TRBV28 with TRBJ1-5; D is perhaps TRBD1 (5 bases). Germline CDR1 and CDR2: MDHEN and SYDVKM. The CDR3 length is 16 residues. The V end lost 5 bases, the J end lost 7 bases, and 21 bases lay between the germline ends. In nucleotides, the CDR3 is TGTGCCAGCAGTCCACCGGGGGAAGCGGGGGGACAGCCCCAGCATTTT. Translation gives CASSPPGEAGGQPQHF.

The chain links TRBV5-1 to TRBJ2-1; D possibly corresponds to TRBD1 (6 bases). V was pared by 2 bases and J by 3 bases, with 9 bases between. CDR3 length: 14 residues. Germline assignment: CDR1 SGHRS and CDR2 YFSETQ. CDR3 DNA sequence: TGCGCCAGCAGCTTCTTACAGGGCTACAATGAGCAGTTCTTC. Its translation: CASSFLQGYNEQFF.

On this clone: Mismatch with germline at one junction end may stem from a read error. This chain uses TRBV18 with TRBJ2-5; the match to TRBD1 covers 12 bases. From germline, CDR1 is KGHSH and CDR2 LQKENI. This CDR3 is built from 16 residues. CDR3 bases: TGTGCCAGCTCACCACTAGGGACAGGGGGCCAACAGACCCAGTACTTC. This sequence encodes CASSPLGTGGQQTQYF.

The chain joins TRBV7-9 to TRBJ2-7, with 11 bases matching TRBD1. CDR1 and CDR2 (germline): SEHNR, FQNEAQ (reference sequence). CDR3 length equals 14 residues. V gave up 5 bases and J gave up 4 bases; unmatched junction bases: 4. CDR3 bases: TGTGCCAGCAGCCGGACAGGGGGCTATTACGAGCAGTACTTC. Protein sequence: CASSRTGGYYEQYF.

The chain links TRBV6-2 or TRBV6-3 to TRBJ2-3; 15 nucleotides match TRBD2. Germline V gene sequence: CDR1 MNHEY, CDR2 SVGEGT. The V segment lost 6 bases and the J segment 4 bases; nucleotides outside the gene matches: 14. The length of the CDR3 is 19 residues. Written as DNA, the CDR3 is TGTGCCAGCAGCCCAGGGACTAGCGGGGGGCTAGGGGTGTCAGATACGCAGTATTTT. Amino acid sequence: CASSPGTSGGLGVSDTQYF.